This TCR beta chain was documented in a study of blood T cells in healthy people across ages. Study results and caveats: Whereas aged donors had fewer naive CD4+ cells, long-lived donors had more of them and higher diversity.

With regard to this clonotype: Its specificity is not known.

CDR1 and CDR2 (germline): MGHRA, YSYEKL. This CDR3 spans 15 amino acids. The V and J ends lost 4 bases and 0 bases respectively, with 12 bases between them. PCR was performed a second time for about 6 to 11 cycles using a sample-barcoded 5' primer and a J-beta primer mix. Researchers report that each sample yielded at least 3 million CDR3-containing paired-end reads. From the 5' RACE reads, TCRdb called clonotypes with MiXCR, one entry per CDR3 protein. Of about 600,000 distinct CDR3 sequences in the sample, about 45% are singletons; the top ten hold approximately 23%. The donors, all healthy, were Caucasians living in Russia, aged roughly 6 to 100.

The TCR sequence derives from a man older than 75 in good health. Sequencing input: blood. The chain employs TRBV4-1 and TRBJ2-5; D ambiguous. Written as DNA, the CDR3 is TGCGCCAGCAGCCGCTCCAGGACGTACCAAGAGACCCAGTACTTC. It codes for CASSRSRTYQETQYF.